Here is one TCR beta chain with its context. This specimen comes from a study of blood T cell repertoires in COVID-19. Across the whole study: Acute-phase and convalescent COVID-19 samples originated in the United States, Italy and Spain. The analysed material was cDNA or gDNA that came from T cells, B-cell-depleted T cells, or PBMCs.

V shed 3 bases and J shed 3 bases, with 3 bases lying between them. Germline-derived CDR1 and CDR2 are DFQATT and SNEGSKA (reference sequence). The CDR3 is 11 residues long. Original processing methods: Estimation of nucleated cell counts relied on the amplification of reference gene primers. Clones were read by immunoSEQ multiplex PCR, and TCRdb kept only the in-frame ones, dropping some. V, J and clone size are taken as reported in that table, and D and trimming were inferred from the DNA itself. Of roughly 110,000 clones in the sample, 75% to 90% are singletons; the top ten hold roughly 19%. The chain joins TRBV20-1 to TRBJ1-3; D is unclear. The sample was peripheral blood. The sequence came from a human donor with acute or convalescent COVID-19. The donor label of this sample is uncertain. The CDR3 nucleotides read TGCAGTGCTAGGCGTGGAAACACCATATATTTT. Amino acids: CSARRGNTIYF.